A single sample gave rise to the 17 T cell receptor beta chains below, sequenced in a study of graft-versus-host responses after intestinal transplantation. These TCRs' antigens remain unknown. This table comes from immunoSEQ multiplex PCR, and its TCRdb copy is limited to in-frame clones, with some not included. The table includes some 100,000 clones, roughly 91% detected once. This material consisted of unstimulated CD8+ T cells sorted from spleen or lymph node cells, taken before transplant. All receptors come from a human donor who was the organ donor for an intestinal transplant.

V and J are TRBV7-3 and TRBJ2-2, with 8 bases matching TRBD1. The trim removed 4 bases at V and 5 bases at J, leaving 9 bases unmatched. The CDR3 has 16 amino acids. Germline CDR1 is SGHTA and CDR2 is FQGTGA. Written as DNA, the CDR3 is TGTGCCAGCAGCTCCGAAGGACAGGGTTTGACCGGGGAGCTGTTTTTT. It specifies CASSSEGQGLTGELFF.

The rearrangement uses TRBV11-2 and TRBJ2-7; 8 bases are shared with TRBD1. Germline-derived CDR1 and CDR2 are SGHAT and FQNNGV. The V and J ends lost 5 bases and 6 bases, in that order; junction bases with no gene match: 9. The CDR3 length is 14 residues. The CDR3 loop is CASSPGQVLGEQYF. Written as DNA, the CDR3 is TGTGCCAGCAGCCCGGGACAGGTCCTTGGCGAGCAGTACTTC.

The V call is TRBV21-1, the J call TRBJ2-1; no check of the table's D call, TRBD1, against the DNA was made. TRBV21-1 is given as a pseudogene. The CDR3 length is 18 residues. The CDR3 DNA is TGTGCCAGCAGCAAAGACCGACAGATTACGAACTCCTACAATGAGCAGTTCTTC. Amino acid sequence: CASSKDRQITNSYNEQFF.

The table lists this clone with many counts. The chain carries TRBV27 and TRBJ1-6, with D tentatively TRBD1 (5 bases). The germline gives CDR1 MNHEY, CDR2 SMNVEV (reference sequence). Between the trimmed V and J ends, which lost 1 base and 9 bases, there was a span of 13 bases. The CDR3 is made up of 15 amino acids. CDR3 DNA sequence: TGTGCCAGCAGTTTATATGGGGGGTTAGGTTCACCCCTCCACTTT. This gives the protein CASSLYGGLGSPLHF.

The V and J genes are TRBV9 and TRBJ2-3, with 7 bases aligning to TRBD1. The CDR3 covers 15 residues. Germline V lookup: CDR1 SGDLS, CDR2 YYNGEE. V dropped 3 bases and J dropped 2; count of bases not matched to a gene: 6. The CDR3 loop reads CASSEGQSPTDTQYF. CDR3 in DNA: TGTGCCAGCAGCGAGGGACAGAGCCCCACAGATACGCAGTATTTT.

This chain links TRBV7-3 with TRBJ2-2, with TRBD1 matching 10 bases. This CDR3 region has 17 residues. Germline V gene sequence: CDR1 SGHTA, CDR2 FQGTGA. The J segment lost 5 bases and the V segment lost 5 bases, leaving 11 bases of the junction unmatched. CDR3 in DNA: TGTGCCAGCAGCCCGACCTCGACAGGGGGCTTAACCGGGGAGCTGTTTTTT. It encodes CASSPTSTGGLTGELFF.

The chain has TRBV11-2 and TRBJ2-7; 7 nucleotides line up with TRBD2. The germline CDR1 and CDR2 sequences are SGHAT and FQNNGV. The CDR3 contains 13 residues. Trimming at V came to 5 bases and at J to 6 bases, leaving 7 bases not matched to a gene. DNA for the CDR3: TGTGCCAGCAGCGTCCCAGGACTAGGCGAGCAGTACTTC. This gives the protein CASSVPGLGEQYF.

V gene TRBV19 combines with J gene TRBJ2-3; the match to TRBD2 covers 7 bases. The J segment lost 1 base and the V segment lost 10 bases, leaving 5 bases of the junction unmatched. The germline CDR1 and CDR2 sequences are LNHDA and SQIVND (reference sequence). The length of the CDR3 is 13 residues. CDR3: CATATSGTDTQYF. The CDR3 DNA follows: TGTGCCACCGCAACTAGCGGCACAGATACGCAGTATTTT.

The sample holds one count of this clone. The rearrangement links TRBV2 to TRBJ2-1; no firm D call. CDR1 is SNHLY, CDR2 FYNNEI, per germline. V lost 9 bases to trimming and J lost 1 base, with 13 bases between them. CDR3 length equals 14 residues. The CDR3 DNA follows: TGTGCCAGGACTGACTCGAGATCCTACAATGAGCAGTTCTTC. It translates to CARTDSRSYNEQFF. Filled out from reference TRBV2 and TRBJ2-1, the complete variable domain reads EPEVTQTPSHQVTQMGQEVILRCVPISNHLYFYWYRQILGQKVEFLVSFYNNEISEKSEIFDDQFSVERPDGSNFTLKIRSTKLEDSAMYFCARTDSRSYNEQFFGPGTRLTVL.

The chain couples TRBV13 to TRBJ2-1, with 12 bases that match TRBD2. CDR1 is PRHDT, CDR2 FYEKMQ, per germline (reference sequence). The CDR3 totals 17 residues. Trimming cost V 1 base and J 4 bases; bases outside gene matches: 5. CDR3 coding DNA: TGTGCCAGCAGCTTAGAACTAGCGGGAGGTGAATACAATGAGCAGTTCTTC. This encodes CASSLELAGGEYNEQFF.

J is TRBJ1-6 and V is TRBV14; D is perhaps TRBD1 (5 bases). Germline V CDR1 and CDR2: SGHDN, FVKESK. The CDR3 has 15 residues. V lost 4 bases, J lost 9 bases, and 16 bases lay in between. CDR3 amino acids: CASSPGGGVISPLHF. The CDR3 bases are TGTGCCAGCAGCCCCGGGGGGGGTGTAATTTCACCCCTCCACTTT. Full variable domain (missing parts from reference TRBV14 and TRBJ1-6): EAGVTQFPSHSVIEKGQTVTLRCDPISGHDNLYWYRRVMGKEIKFLLHFVKESKQDESGMPNNRFLAERTGGTYSTLKVQPAELEDSGVYFCASSPGGGVISPLHFGNGTRLTVT.

This clone was seen a single time. Other DNA sequences from this sample encode an identical CDR3 as well. The chain has TRBV4-1 and TRBJ2-1, with D possibly matching TRBD2 (5 bases). This CDR3 is built from 15 residues. V was clipped by 3 bases and J by 8 bases, with 17 bases between them. CDR1 is MGHRA, CDR2 YSYEKL, per germline. DNA for the CDR3: TGCGCCAGCAGCCAGGCAGTCGCTAGAGGGTATGAGCAGTTCTTC. This sequence encodes CASSQAVARGYEQFF.

The chain couples TRBV11-2 to TRBJ1-2; 7 bases agree with TRBD1. After removal of 6 bases from V and 3 bases from J, the junction contained 4 bases not matched to a gene. Germline loops: CDR1 SGHAT, CDR2 FQNNGV. This CDR3 is 13 amino acids long. CDR3 DNA: TGTGCCAGCAGTCCTGGGACAGACTATGGCTACACCTTC. As protein: CASSPGTDYGYTF.

J is TRBJ2-5 and V is TRBV5-6; weak D call: TRBD2 (5 bases). Germline V CDR1 and CDR2: SGHDT, YYEEEE. Trimming took off 5 bases at V and 5 bases at J, with 10 bases between the two ends. This CDR3 has 12 residues. In nucleotides, the CDR3 is TGTGCCAGCAGTTTGTGGGAGGAGACCCAGTACTTC. It yields the protein CASSLWEETQYF.

The V call is TRBV4-3, the J call TRBJ2-7; D gene unclear. From germline, CDR1 is LGHNA and CDR2 YSLEER. With 0 bases removed from V and 2 bases from J, the gap between germline ends came to 11 bases. The CDR3 covers 15 residues. CDR3 protein: CASSQERWAAYEQYF. The CDR3, as DNA: TGCGCCAGCAGCCAAGAAAGGTGGGCAGCCTACGAGCAGTACTTC.

The chain links TRBV28 to TRBJ1-1; D is uncertain. The germline V gene has CDR1 MDHEN and CDR2 SYDVKM. The CDR3 contains 13 residues. V was pared by 8 bases and J by 5 bases, with 15 bases between. The CDR3 loop reads CASSDGVGTEAFF. The CDR3 bases are TGTGCCAGCTCAGACGGGGTGGGTACTGAAGCTTTCTTT.

This chain uses TRBV28 with TRBJ2-7; D unclear. Trimming removed 3 bases from V and 6 bases from J, with 15 bases in between. Germline V lookup: CDR1 MDHEN, CDR2 SYDVKM. This CDR3 is 14 amino acids long. In nucleotides, the CDR3 is TGTGCCAGCAGTTTGGAGACGCCACGAGGCGAGCAGTACTTC. Its protein is CASSLETPRGEQYF. Using reference TRBV28 and TRBJ2-7 for the parts outside the CDR3, the full variable domain is DVKVTQSSRYLVKRTGEKVFLECVQDMDHENMFWYRQDPGLGLRLIYFSYDVKMKEKGDIPEGYSVSREKKERFSLILESASTNQTSMYLCASSLETPRGEQYFGPGTRLTVT.